The present TCR beta chain was sequenced within a study of blood T cell repertoires in COVID-19. Here immunoSEQ multiplex PCR was the method, and the copy in TCRdb shows in-frame clones only, minus some. This table holds some 170,000 clones, about 88% found once. Germline V gives CDR1 SGDLS, CDR2 YYNGEE. CDR3 length: 13 residues. Trimming removed 1 base from V and 6 bases from J; junction bases left unmatched: 2. This sequence originates from a woman of 80 years or more with acute or convalescent COVID-19. The chain recombines TRBV9 with TRBJ2-3, with 7 bases lining up with TRBD2. Sequenced material: peripheral blood. The CDR3 sequence is CASSVQLADTQYF. As DNA, the CDR3 is TGTGCCAGCAGCGTACAACTAGCGGATACGCAGTATTTT.